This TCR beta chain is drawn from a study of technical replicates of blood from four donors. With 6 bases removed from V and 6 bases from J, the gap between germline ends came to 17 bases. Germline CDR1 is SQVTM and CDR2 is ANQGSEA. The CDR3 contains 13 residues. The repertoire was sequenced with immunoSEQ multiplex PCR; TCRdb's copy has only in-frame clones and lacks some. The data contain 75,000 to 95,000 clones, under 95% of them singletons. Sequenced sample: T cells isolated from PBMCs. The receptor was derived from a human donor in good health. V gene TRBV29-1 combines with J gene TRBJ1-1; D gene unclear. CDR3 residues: CSVVSPLLSEAFF. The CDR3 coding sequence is TGCAGCGTAGTCTCCCCCCTACTCTCTGAAGCTTTCTTT.